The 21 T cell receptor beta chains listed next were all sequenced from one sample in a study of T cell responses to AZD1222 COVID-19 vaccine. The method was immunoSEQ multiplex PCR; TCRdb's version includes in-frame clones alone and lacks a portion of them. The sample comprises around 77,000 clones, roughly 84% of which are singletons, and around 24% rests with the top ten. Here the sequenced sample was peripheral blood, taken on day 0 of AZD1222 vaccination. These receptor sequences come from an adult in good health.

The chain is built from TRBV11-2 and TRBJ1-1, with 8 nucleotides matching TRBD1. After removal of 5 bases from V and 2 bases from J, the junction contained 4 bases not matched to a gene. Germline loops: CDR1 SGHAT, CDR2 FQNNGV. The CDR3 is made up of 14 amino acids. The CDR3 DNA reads TGTGCCAGCAGCCCCGGACAGGGCAACACTGAAGCTTTCTTT. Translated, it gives CASSPGQGNTEAFF.

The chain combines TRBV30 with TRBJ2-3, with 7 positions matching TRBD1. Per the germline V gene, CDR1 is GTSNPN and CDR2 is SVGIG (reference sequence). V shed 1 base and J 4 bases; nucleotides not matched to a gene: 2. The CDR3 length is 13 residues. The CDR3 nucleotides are TGTGCCTGGAGTGGTAGGGGGCCAGATACGCAGTATTTT. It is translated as CAWSGRGPDTQYF.

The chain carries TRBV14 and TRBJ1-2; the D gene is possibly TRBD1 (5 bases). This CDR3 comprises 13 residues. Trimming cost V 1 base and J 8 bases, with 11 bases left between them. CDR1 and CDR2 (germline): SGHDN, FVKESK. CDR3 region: CASSQGRVEGYTF. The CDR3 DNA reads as TGTGCCAGCAGCCAAGGCAGGGTGGAGGGCTACACCTTC.

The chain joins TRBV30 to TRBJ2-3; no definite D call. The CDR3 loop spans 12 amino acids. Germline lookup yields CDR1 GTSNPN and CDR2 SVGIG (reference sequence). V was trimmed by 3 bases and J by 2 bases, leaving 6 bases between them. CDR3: CAWRPYTDTQYF. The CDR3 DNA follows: TGTGCCTGGAGACCTTACACAGATACGCAGTATTTT. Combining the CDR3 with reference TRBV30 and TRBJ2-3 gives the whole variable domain SQTIHQWPATLVQPVGSPLSLECTVEGTSNPNLYWYRQAAGRGLQLLFYSVGIGQISSEVPQNLSASRPQDRQFILSSKKLLLSDSGFYLCAWRPYTDTQYFGPGTRLTVL.

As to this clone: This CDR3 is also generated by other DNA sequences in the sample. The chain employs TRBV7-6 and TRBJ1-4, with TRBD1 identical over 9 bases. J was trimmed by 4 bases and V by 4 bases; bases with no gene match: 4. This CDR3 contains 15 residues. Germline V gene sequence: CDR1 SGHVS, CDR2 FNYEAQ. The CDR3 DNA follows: TGTGCCAGCAGCTCTCGACAGGGGGGTAATGAAAAACTGTTTTTT. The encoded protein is CASSSRQGGNEKLFF. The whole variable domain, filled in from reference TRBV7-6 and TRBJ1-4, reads GAGVSQSPRYKVTKRGQDVALRCDPISGHVSLYWYRQALGQGPEFLTYFNYEAQQDKSGLPNDRFSAERPEGSISTLTIQRTEQRDSAMYRCASSSRQGGNEKLFFGSGTQLSVL.

CDR3 nucleotides: TGTGCCAGCGGACAGGGGAACACTGAAGCTTTCTTT. Protein sequence: CASGQGNTEAFF. The chain combines TRBV2 with TRBJ1-1; 8 bases align to TRBD1. Losses at the gene ends were 8 bases for V and 1 base for J; bases not matched to a gene: 0. The CDR3 consists of 12 residues. The germline V gene has CDR1 SNHLY and CDR2 FYNNEI.

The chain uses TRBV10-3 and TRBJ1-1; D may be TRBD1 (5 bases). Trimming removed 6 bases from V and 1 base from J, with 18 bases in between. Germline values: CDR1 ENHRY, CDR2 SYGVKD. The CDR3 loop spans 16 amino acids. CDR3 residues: CAIRPRGSQENTEAFF. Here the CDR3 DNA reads TGTGCCATCAGGCCCCGGGGCTCACAGGAGAACACTGAAGCTTTCTTT.

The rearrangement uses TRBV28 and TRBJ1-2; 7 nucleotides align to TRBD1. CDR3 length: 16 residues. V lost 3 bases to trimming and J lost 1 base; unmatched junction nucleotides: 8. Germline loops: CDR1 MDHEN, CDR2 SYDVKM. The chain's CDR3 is CASSFQVTGVNYGYTF. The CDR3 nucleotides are TGTGCCAGCAGTTTTCAAGTAACAGGGGTTAACTATGGCTACACCTTC.

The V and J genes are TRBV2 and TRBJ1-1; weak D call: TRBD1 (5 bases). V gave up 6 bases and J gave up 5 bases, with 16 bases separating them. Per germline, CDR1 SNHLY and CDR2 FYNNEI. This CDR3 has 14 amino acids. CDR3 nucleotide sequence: TGTGCCAGCAGCTTGAACCTTCGGGGGACTGAAGCTTTCTTT. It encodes CASSLNLRGTEAFF.

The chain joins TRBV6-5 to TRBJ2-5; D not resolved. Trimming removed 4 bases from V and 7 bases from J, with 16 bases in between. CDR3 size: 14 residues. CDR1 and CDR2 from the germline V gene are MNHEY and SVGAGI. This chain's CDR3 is CASSFRAQVRTQYF. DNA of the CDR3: TGTGCCAGCAGTTTTCGAGCTCAGGTCCGGACCCAGTACTTC.

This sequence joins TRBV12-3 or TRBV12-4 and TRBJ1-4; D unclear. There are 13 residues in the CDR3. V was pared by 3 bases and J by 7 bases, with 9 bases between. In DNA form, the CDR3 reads TGTGCCAGCAGTTTCGGGCAGCTTGAAAAACTGTTTTTT. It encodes CASSFGQLEKLFF.

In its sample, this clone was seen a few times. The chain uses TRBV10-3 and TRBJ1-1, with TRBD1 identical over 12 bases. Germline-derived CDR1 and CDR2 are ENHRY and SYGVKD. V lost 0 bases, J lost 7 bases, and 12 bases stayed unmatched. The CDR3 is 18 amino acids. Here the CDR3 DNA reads TGTGCCATCAGTGAGTCGGGACAGGGGGCGCGAGAAGTCGGTGAAGCTTTCTTT. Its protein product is CAISESGQGAREVGEAFF.

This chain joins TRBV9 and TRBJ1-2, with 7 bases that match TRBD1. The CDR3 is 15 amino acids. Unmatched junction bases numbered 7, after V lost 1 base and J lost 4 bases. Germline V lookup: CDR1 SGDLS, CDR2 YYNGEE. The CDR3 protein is CASSVSTGIGYGYTF. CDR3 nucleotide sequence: TGTGCCAGCAGCGTATCGACAGGGATCGGCTATGGCTACACCTTC.

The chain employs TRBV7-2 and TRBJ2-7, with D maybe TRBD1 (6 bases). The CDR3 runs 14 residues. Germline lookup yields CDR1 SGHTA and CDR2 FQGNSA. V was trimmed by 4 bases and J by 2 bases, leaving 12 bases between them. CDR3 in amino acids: CASSSPQGTYEQYF. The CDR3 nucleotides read TGTGCCAGCAGCTCCCCCCAGGGGACCTACGAGCAGTACTTC.

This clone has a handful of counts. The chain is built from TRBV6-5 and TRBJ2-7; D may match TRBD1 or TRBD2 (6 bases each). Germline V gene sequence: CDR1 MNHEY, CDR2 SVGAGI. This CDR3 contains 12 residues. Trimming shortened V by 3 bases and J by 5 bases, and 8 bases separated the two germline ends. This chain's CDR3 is CASSYGGHEQYF. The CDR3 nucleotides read TGTGCCAGCAGTTATGGGGGGCACGAGCAGTACTTC.

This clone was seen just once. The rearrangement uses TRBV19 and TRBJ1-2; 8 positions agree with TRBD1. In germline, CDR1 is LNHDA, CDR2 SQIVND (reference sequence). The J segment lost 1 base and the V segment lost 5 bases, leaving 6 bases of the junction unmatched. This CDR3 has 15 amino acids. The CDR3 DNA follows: TGTGCCAGTAGTGGGGGGACAGGTTTTAACTATGGCTACACCTTC. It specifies CASSGGTGFNYGYTF.

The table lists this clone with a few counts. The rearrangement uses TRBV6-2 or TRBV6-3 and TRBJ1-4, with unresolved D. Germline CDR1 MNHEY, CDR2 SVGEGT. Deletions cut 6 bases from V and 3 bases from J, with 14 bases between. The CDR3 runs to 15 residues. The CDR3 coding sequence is TGTGCCAGCAGCGGCCGGGTTGGAGCTAATGAAAAACTGTTTTTT. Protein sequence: CASSGRVGANEKLFF.

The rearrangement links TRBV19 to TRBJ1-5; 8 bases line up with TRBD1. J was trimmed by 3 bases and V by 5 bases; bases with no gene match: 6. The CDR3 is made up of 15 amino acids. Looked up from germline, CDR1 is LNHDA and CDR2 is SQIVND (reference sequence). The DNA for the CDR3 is TGTGCCAGTAGTCCCAGGACAGGGATCAATCAGCCCCAGCATTTT. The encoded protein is CASSPRTGINQPQHF.

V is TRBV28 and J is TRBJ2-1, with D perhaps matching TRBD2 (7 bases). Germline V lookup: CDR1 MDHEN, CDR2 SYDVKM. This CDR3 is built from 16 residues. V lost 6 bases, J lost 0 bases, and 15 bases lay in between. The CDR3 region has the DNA TGTGCCAGCAGCCAGAGGGGGGGGAGCTCCTACAATGAGCAGTTCTTC. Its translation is CASSQRGGSSYNEQFF. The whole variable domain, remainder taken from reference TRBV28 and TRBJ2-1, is DVKVTQSSRYLVKRTGEKVFLECVQDMDHENMFWYRQDPGLGLRLIYFSYDVKMKEKGDIPEGYSVSREKKERFSLILESASTNQTSMYLCASSQRGGSSYNEQFFGPGTRLTVL.

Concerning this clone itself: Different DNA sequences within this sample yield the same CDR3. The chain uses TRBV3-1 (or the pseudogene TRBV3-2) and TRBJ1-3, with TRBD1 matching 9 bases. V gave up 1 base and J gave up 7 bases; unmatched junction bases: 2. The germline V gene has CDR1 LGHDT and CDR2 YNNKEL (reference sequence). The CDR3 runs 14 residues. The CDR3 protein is CASSQAGTGNTIYF. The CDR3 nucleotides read TGTGCCAGCAGCCAAGCCGGGACAGGGAACACCATATATTTT.

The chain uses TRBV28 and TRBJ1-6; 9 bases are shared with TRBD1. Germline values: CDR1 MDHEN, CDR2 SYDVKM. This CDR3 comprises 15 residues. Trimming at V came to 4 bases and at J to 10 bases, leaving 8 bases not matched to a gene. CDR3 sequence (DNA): TGTGCCAGCAGTTATACCGGGACAGGGCGGTCACCCCTCCACTTT. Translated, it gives CASSYTGTGRSPLHF.